One and the same sample provided the 5 T cell receptor beta chains below, sequenced in a study of T cells in Graves' hyperthyroidism and ophthalmopathy. RNA transcripts were the template for amplifying TCR beta CDR3 regions. The study used the HTBI primer set for a first-round RT-PCR of the TCR CDR3. TCRdb used MiXCR to reprocess the multiplex PCR reads, holding one entry per CDR3 protein. The table shows approximately 560,000 distinct CDR3 sequences, with 46% occurring only once. The sequencing input was peripheral blood or thyroid tissue (not recorded which). The receptors here all came from a woman younger than 35 with Graves' hyperthyroidism.

The V gene is TRBV5-1, the J gene TRBJ1-6; D might be TRBD1 (6 bases). Germline V gene sequence: CDR1 SGHRS, CDR2 YFSETQ. The V end was cut by 5 bases, the J end by 5 bases, with 11 bases between. CDR3 size: 14 residues. Here the CDR3 DNA reads TGCGCCAGCAGACGGGACATAGATAATTCACCCCTCCACTTT. Translation: CASRRDIDNSPLHF. Full variable domain (missing parts from reference TRBV5-1 and TRBJ1-6): KAGVTQTPRYLIKTRGQQVTLSCSPISGHRSVSWYQQTPGQGLQFLFEYFSETQRNKGNFPGRFSGRQFSNSRSEMNVSTLELGDSALYLCASRRDIDNSPLHFGNGTRLTVT.

This clonotype was counted only a few times. The J gene is TRBJ2-7, the V gene TRBV7-9; the D gene is possibly TRBD1 (5 bases). The germline V and J ends were trimmed by 5 bases and 3 bases, with 11 bases remaining between them. Germline loops: CDR1 SEHNR, CDR2 FQNEAQ (reference sequence). The CDR3 is made up of 13 amino acids. The CDR3: CASSQTESYEQYF. The CDR3 DNA sequence: TGTGCCAGCAGCCAGACAGAGAGCTACGAGCAGTACTTC.

Points on this clonotype: The germline gene is not matched at one end of the junction; a read error may be the cause. The J gene is TRBJ2-2, the V gene TRBV10-3; no clear D gene. The CDR3 runs 13 residues. CDR1 and CDR2 (germline): ENHRY, SYGVKD. The DNA for the CDR3 is TGTGCCAGCAGTGAAGCACGGACCGGGGAGCTGTTTTTT. This gives the protein CASSEARTGELFF.

The chain links TRBV5-1 to TRBJ1-1, with D perhaps matching TRBD1 (5 bases). The CDR3 length is 14 residues. V lost 6 bases and J lost 3, with 15 bases in between. Germline assignment: CDR1 SGHRS and CDR2 YFSETQ. The CDR3 loop is CASTRRIGDTEAFF. The CDR3 region has the DNA TGCGCCAGCACCAGACGGATAGGGGACACTGAAGCTTTCTTT. Full variable domain (outside the CDR3, taken from reference TRBV5-1 and TRBJ1-1): KAGVTQTPRYLIKTRGQQVTLSCSPISGHRSVSWYQQTPGQGLQFLFEYFSETQRNKGNFPGRFSGRQFSNSRSEMNVSTLELGDSALYLCASTRRIGDTEAFFGQGTRLTVV.

The chain carries TRBV25-1 and TRBJ2-5; tentatively, D is TRBD1 (7 bases). The CDR3 totals 16 residues. The germline V and J ends were trimmed by 6 bases and 5 bases, with 22 bases remaining between them. Germline V gene sequence: CDR1 MGHDK, CDR2 SYGVNS. The CDR3 coding sequence is TGTGCCAGCAGGGGCGGGGCGACAGGGTTCCTGGAGACCCAGTACTTC. This sequence encodes CASRGGATGFLETQYF.